Detailed here is one TCR beta chain. Its antigen is as yet unknown. V was clipped by 0 bases and J by 6 bases, with 9 bases between them. The CDR3 loop spans 13 amino acids. The V gene's germline CDR1 is SGHNT and CDR2 YYREEE (reference sequence). This entry belongs to a study of T cell repertoires in cytomegalovirus infection. MiXCR, applied by TCRdb to the reads, yields one record per CDR3 protein. The table includes about 500,000 distinct CDR3 sequences, about 33% detected once. The specimen comprised cultured PBMCs, sampled from culture after CMV antigen stimulation. V and J are TRBV5-4 and TRBJ1-1; D not resolved. The source is a human donor in good health (CMV status not recorded). Some clones in this sample may be carry-over from other donors' samples. DNA for the CDR3: TGTGCCAGCAGCTTGGTGCCAGCAGCTGAAGCTTTCTTT. Protein sequence: CASSLVPAAEAFF.